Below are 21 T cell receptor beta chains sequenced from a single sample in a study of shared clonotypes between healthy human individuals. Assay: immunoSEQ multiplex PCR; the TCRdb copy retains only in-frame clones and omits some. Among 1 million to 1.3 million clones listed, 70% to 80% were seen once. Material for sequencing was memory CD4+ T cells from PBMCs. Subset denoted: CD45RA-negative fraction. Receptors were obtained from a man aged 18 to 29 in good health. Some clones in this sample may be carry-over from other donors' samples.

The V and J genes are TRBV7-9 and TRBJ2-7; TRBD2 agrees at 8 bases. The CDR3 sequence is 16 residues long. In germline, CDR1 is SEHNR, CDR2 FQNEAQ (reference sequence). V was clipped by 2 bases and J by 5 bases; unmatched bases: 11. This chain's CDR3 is CASSLSLAGRANEQYF. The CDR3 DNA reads TGTGCCAGCAGCTTATCCTTAGCGGGACGGGCGAACGAGCAGTACTTC.

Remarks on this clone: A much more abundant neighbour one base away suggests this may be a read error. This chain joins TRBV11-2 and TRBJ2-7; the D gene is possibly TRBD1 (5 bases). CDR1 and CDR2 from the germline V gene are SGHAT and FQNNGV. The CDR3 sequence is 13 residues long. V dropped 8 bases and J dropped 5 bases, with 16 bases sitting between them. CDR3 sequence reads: CASSRRASNEQYF. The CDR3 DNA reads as TGTGCCAGCTCTCGCAGGGCGTCGAACGAGCAGTACTTC.

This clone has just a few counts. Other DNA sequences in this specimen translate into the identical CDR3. The CDR3 reads CASSPTGSDEKLFF. The CDR3, as DNA: TGTGCCAGCAGCCCGACAGGGAGCGATGAAAAACTGTTTTTT. The chain has TRBV5-4 and TRBJ1-4, with TRBD1 matching over 7 bases. Germline V CDR1 and CDR2: SGHNT, YYREEE (reference sequence). The CDR3 totals 14 residues. Trimming took 4 bases from V and 6 from J; bases not matched to a gene: 6.

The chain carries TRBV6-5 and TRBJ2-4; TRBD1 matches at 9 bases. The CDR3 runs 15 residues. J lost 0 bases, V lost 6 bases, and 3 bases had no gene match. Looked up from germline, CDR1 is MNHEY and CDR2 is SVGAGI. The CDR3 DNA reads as TGTGCCAGCAGAGACAGGGGGGTAGCCAAAAACATTCAGTACTTC. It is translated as CASRDRGVAKNIQYF.

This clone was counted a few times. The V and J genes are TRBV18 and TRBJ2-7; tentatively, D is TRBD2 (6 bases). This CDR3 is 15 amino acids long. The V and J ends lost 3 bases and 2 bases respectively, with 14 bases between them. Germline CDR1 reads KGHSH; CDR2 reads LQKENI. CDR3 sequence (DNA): TGTGCCAGCTCACCCGCGGGGTTCGAGCCCTACGAGCAGTACTTC. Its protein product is CASSPAGFEPYEQYF.

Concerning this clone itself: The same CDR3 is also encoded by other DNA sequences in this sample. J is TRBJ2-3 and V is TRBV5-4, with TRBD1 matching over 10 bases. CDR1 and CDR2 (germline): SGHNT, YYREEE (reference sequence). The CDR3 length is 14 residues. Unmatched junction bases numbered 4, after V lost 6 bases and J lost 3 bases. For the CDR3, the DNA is TGTGCCAGCAACCGGGACAGGGGAACAGATACGCAGTATTTT. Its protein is CASNRDRGTDTQYF.

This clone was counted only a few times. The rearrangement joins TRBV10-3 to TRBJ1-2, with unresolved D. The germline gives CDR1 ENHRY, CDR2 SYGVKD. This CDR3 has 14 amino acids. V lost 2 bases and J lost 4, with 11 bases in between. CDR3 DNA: TGTGCCATCAGTGAGGGCCCAGAGGTCTATGGCTACACCTTC. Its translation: CAISEGPEVYGYTF.

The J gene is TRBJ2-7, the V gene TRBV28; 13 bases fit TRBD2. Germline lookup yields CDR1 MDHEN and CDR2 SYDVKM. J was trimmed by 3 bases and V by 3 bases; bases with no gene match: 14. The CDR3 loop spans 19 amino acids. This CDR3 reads CASSFFGLAGDLVDYEQYF. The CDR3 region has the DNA TGTGCCAGCAGTTTCTTCGGACTAGCGGGAGATTTGGTAGACTACGAGCAGTACTTC.

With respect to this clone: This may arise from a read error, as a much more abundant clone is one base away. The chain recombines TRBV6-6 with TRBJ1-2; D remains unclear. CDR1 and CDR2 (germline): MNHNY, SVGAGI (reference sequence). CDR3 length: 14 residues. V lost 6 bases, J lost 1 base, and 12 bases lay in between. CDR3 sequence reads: CASSPDGNNYGYTF. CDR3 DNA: TGTGCCAGCAGCCCGGACGGCAATAACTATGGCTACACCTTC.

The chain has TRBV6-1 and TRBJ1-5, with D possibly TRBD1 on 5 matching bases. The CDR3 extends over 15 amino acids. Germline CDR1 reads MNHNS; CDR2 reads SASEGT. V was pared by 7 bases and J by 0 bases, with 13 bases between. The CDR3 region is CASTQGSYSNQPQHF. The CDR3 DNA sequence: TGTGCCAGCACGCAGGGCAGTTATAGCAATCAGCCCCAGCATTTT.

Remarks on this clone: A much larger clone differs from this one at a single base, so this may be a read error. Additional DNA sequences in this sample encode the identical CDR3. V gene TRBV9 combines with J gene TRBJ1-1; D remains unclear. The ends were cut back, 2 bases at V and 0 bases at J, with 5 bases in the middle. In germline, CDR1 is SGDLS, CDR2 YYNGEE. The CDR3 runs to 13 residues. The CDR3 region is CASSVAVNTEAFF. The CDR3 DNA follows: TGTGCCAGCAGCGTGGCCGTGAACACTGAAGCTTTCTTT.

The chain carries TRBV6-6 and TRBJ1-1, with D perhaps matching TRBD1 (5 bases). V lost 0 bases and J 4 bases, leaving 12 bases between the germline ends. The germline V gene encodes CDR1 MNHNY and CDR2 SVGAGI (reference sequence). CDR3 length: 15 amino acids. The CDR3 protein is CASSYSLGGGTEAFF. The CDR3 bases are TGTGCCAGCAGTTACTCTCTTGGGGGGGGCACTGAAGCTTTCTTT.

The CDR3 spells CASSQTGTDTQYF. The CDR3 coding sequence is TGTGCCAGCAGCCAGACCGGCACAGATACGCAGTATTTT. V and J are TRBV11-2 and TRBJ2-3; no firm D call. This CDR3 is 13 amino acids long. The V and J ends lost 5 bases and 1 base respectively, with 7 bases between them. The germline CDR1 and CDR2 sequences are SGHAT and FQNNGV. The entire variable domain, with the rest obtained from reference TRBV11-2 and TRBJ2-3, is as follows: EAGVAQSPRYKIIEKRQSVAFWCNPISGHATLYWYQQILGQGPKLLIQFQNNGVVDDSQLPKDRFSAERLKGVDSTLKIQPAKLEDSAVYLCASSQTGTDTQYFGPGTRLTVL.

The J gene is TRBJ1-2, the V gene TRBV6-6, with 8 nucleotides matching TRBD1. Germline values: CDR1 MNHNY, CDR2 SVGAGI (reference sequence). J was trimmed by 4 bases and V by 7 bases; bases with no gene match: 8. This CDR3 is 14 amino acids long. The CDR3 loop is CASTRQGRGYGYTF. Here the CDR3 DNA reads TGTGCCAGCACCAGACAGGGGAGGGGCTATGGCTACACCTTC.

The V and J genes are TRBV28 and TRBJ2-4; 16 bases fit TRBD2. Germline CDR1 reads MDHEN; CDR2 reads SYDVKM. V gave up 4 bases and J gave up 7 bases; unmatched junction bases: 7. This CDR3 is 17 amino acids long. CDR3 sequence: CASSSPGLAGGRNIQYF. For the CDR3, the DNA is TGTGCCAGCAGTTCGCCGGGACTAGCGGGAGGGCGGAACATTCAGTACTTC.

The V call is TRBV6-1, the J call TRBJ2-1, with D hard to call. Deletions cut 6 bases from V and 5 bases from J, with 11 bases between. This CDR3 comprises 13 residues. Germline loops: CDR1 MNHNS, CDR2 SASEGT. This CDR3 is CASRGSLNNEQFF. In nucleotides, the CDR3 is TGTGCCAGCAGAGGCAGCCTAAACAATGAGCAGTTCTTC.

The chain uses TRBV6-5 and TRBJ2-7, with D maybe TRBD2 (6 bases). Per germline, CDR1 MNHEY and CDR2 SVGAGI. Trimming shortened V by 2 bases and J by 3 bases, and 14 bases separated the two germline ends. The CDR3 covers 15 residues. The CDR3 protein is CASSYDPSAFYEQYF. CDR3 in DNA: TGTGCCAGCAGTTACGATCCTAGCGCGTTCTACGAGCAGTACTTC.

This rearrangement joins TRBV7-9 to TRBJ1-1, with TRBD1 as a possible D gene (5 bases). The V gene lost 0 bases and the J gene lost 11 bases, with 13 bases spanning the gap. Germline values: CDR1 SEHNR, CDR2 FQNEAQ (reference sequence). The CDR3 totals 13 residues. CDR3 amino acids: CASSLAGGLDAFF. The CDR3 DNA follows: TGTGCCAGCAGCTTAGCGGGGGGGTTGGATGCTTTCTTT.

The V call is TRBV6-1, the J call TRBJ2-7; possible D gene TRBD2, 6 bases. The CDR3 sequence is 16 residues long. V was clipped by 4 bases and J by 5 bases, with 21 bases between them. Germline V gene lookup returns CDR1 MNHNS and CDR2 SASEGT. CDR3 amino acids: CASSVLYIVGGNEQYF. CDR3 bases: TGTGCCAGCAGTGTCCTCTATATTGTGGGGGGAAACGAGCAGTACTTC.

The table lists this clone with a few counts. The CDR3 DNA is TGTGCCAGCAGTACTCACCCCGGCCGGCCCCACTATGGCTACACCTTC. It encodes CASSTHPGRPHYGYTF. The chain carries TRBV28 and TRBJ1-2, with D unresolved. There are 16 residues in the CDR3. CDR1 is MDHEN and CDR2 is SYDVKM in the germline V gene. V lost 5 bases to trimming and J lost 3 bases, with 19 bases between them.

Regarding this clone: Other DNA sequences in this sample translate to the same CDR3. CDR3 nucleotide sequence: TGTGCCAGCTCACCACGAAACCAAGAGACCCAGTACTTC. As protein: CASSPRNQETQYF. The V call is TRBV18, the J call TRBJ2-5; D gene unclear. The CDR3 spans 13 residues. V lost 1 base and J lost 0, with 3 bases in between. Germline V gene sequence: CDR1 KGHSH, CDR2 LQKENI.